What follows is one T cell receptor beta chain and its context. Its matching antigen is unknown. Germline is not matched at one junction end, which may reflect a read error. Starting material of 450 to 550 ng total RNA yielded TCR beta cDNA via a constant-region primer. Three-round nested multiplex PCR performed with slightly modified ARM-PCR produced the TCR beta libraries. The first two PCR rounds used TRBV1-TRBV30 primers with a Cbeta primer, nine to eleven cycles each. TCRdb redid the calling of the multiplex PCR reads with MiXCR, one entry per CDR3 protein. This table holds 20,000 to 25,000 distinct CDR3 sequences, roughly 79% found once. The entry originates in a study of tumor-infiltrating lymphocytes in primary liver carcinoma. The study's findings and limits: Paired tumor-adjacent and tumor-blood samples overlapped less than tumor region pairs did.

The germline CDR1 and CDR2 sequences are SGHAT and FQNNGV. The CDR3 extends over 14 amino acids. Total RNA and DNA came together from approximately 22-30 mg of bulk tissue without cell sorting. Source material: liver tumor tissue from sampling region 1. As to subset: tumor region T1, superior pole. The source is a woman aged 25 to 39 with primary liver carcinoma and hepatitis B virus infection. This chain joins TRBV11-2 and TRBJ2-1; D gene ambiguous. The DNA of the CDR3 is TGTGCCAGCAGCTCTTTTTATGGGTCCAATGAGCAGCTCTTC. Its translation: CASSSFYGSNEQLF.